The 20 T cell receptor beta chains below were found in one sample sequenced in a study of blood T cell repertoires in COVID-19. Clones were sequenced by immunoSEQ multiplex PCR, and TCRdb holds only the in-frame ones, with some missing. The sample records about 140,000 clones, approximately 85% being singletons. Sequencing input: peripheral blood. The receptor set was obtained from a woman at least 80 years old with acute or convalescent COVID-19.

J is TRBJ1-4 and V is TRBV6-5; D might be TRBD1 (5 bases). This CDR3 spans 14 amino acids. V was shortened by 3 bases and J by 7 bases, with 12 bases between the two germline ends. In germline, CDR1 is MNHEY, CDR2 SVGAGI. CDR3 sequence: CASSYGRAGEKLFF. The DNA for the CDR3 is TGTGCCAGCAGTTATGGCAGGGCTGGTGAAAAACTGTTTTTT.

V is TRBV5-4 and J is TRBJ2-3; D may be TRBD1 (5 bases). Deletions cut 0 bases from V and 4 bases from J, with 15 bases between. Germline V CDR1 and CDR2: SGHNT, YYREEE (reference sequence). The CDR3 totals 16 residues. Here the CDR3 DNA reads TGTGCCAGCAGCTTGGGATCCCCAGGGATCCCAGATACGCAGTATTTT. Translating gives CASSLGSPGIPDTQYF.

The rearrangement links TRBV9 to TRBJ2-1; 12 nucleotides agree with TRBD2. In germline, CDR1 is SGDLS, CDR2 YYNGEE. V lost 3 bases and J lost 13; bases outside the gene matches: 8. CDR3 length equals 14 residues. CDR3 region: CASSGLAGVLLQFF. The CDR3 DNA reads TGTGCCAGCAGCGGACTAGCGGGGGTTCTCCTCCAGTTCTTC.

This rearrangement joins TRBV5-6 to TRBJ1-2, with D perhaps TRBD1 (5 bases). Germline CDR1 and CDR2: SGHDT and YYEEEE. The CDR3 loop spans 14 amino acids. V was shortened by 5 bases and J by 1 base, with 12 bases between the two germline ends. The CDR3 DNA is TGTGCCAGCAGATCGACAGAAATTAACTATGGCTACACCTTC. Protein product: CASRSTEINYGYTF.

The chain carries TRBV27 and TRBJ2-2, with TRBD2 matching over 10 bases. This CDR3 is 19 amino acids long. Germline V CDR1 and CDR2: MNHEY, SMNVEV (reference sequence). Trimming removed 2 bases from V and 7 bases from J; junction bases left unmatched: 16. In DNA form, the CDR3 reads TGTGCCAGCAGTTTAAGGACTCGAGCGGGGGGGCTAGGTCACGGGGAGCTGTTTTTT. This gives the protein CASSLRTRAGGLGHGELFF.

The gene calls are TRBV5-5 and TRBJ2-5; 10 bases agree with TRBD1. CDR1 is SGHKS and CDR2 is YYEKEE in the germline V gene (reference sequence). This CDR3 is 15 amino acids long. Germline trimming cut 6 bases from V and 4 bases from J; bases unmatched to any gene: 9. CDR3 in DNA: TGTGCCAGCAACAAGAGGACAGGGGGGGGAGAGACCCAGTACTTC. It is translated as CASNKRTGGGETQYF.

In the case of this clone: A read error may account for a junction end that differs from germline. The J gene is TRBJ1-5, the V gene TRBV19; TRBD1 matches at 12 bases. This CDR3 contains 14 residues. Germline V lookup: CDR1 LNHDA, CDR2 SQIVND (reference sequence). CDR3 residues: CAGSGTGGWQPQHF. As DNA, the CDR3 is TGTGCCGGTAGCGGGACAGGGGGCTGGCAGCCCCAGCATTTT. The whole variable domain, remainder taken from reference TRBV19 and TRBJ1-5, is DGGITQSPKYLFRKEGQNVTLSCEQNLNHDAMYWYRQDPGQGLRLIYYSQIVNDFQKGDIAEGYSVSREKKESFPLTVTSAQKNPTAFYLCAGSGTGGWQPQHFGDGTRLSIL.

V and J are TRBV13 and TRBJ2-7; D perhaps matches TRBD1 (6 bases). The V end lost 1 base, the J end lost 5 bases, and 18 bases lay between the germline ends. The germline V gene encodes CDR1 PRHDT and CDR2 FYEKMQ (reference sequence). CDR3 length: 16 residues. Here the CDR3 DNA reads TGTGCCAGCAGCTTAGAACGCGGTGGGTACAGGGACGAGCAGTACTTC. This sequence encodes CASSLERGGYRDEQYF. The whole variable domain, remainder taken from reference TRBV13 and TRBJ2-7, is AAGVIQSPRHLIKEKRETATLKCYPIPRHDTVYWYQQGPGQDPQFLISFYEKMQSDKGSIPDRFSAQQFSDYHSELNMSSLELGDSALYFCASSLERGGYRDEQYFGPGTRLTVT.

The J gene is TRBJ1-2, the V gene TRBV6-1, with D possibly being TRBD1 (6 bases). Germline V CDR1 and CDR2: MNHNS, SASEGT. The CDR3 is made up of 17 amino acids. Trimming cost V 2 bases and J 4 bases, with 20 bases left between them. CDR3 DNA sequence: TGTGCCAGCAGTGAAAGGGCAGGGGAGCAATTGAGCTATGGCTACACCTTC. Translation gives CASSERAGEQLSYGYTF.

The chain couples TRBV5-1 to TRBJ2-5, with TRBD2 matching over 8 bases. The V gene's germline CDR1 is SGHRS and CDR2 YFSETQ. The CDR3 runs to 17 residues. With 4 bases clipped from V and 1 base from J, the junction kept 12 bases outside the gene matches. The CDR3 coding sequence is TGCGCCAGCAGCGCCTCGGCGGCGGGGGGTGCCCAAGAGACCCAGTACTTC. This sequence encodes CASSASAAGGAQETQYF.

The gene calls are TRBV6-5 and TRBJ2-7; 8 nucleotides match TRBD2. Per the germline V gene, CDR1 is MNHEY and CDR2 is SVGAGI. CDR3 length equals 12 residues. V was pared by 11 bases and J by 7 bases, with 10 bases of the junction left unmatched. The CDR3 DNA sequence: TGTGCCGTAGCGGGGAGCACGGGAGAGCAGTACTTC. Its protein product is CAVAGSTGEQYF.

This clone showed up just a few times. The chain is built from TRBV14 and TRBJ1-1, with a possible D match to TRBD1 (5 bases). Germline CDR1 reads SGHDN; CDR2 reads FVKESK. The CDR3 is made up of 15 amino acids. Trimming shortened V by 0 bases and J by 5 bases, and 13 bases separated the two germline ends. The CDR3 region is CASSQDPTVRTEAFF. CDR3 nucleotide sequence: TGTGCCAGCAGCCAAGATCCGACAGTGAGGACTGAAGCTTTCTTT.

V usage is TRBV6-1 and J usage is TRBJ1-5, with 9 bases identical to TRBD1. Germline lookup yields CDR1 MNHNS and CDR2 SASEGT. There are 15 residues in the CDR3. The junction had 6 bases not matched to a gene; V was cut back by 3 bases and J by 6 bases. The CDR3 reads CASSETGGQGQPQHF. CDR3 nucleotide sequence: TGTGCCAGCAGTGAGACAGGGGGGCAGGGTCAGCCCCAGCATTTT.

This clone was seen more than once but under ten times. CDR3 DNA: TGTGCCAGTAAGACGGATACAACGGGGGAGGGGATTTCCTCCTATAATTCACCCCTCCACTTT. Protein product: CASKTDTTGEGISSYNSPLHF. The chain combines TRBV19 with TRBJ1-6, with a possible D match to TRBD1 (5 bases). V lost 7 bases to trimming and J lost 0 bases, with 28 bases between them. The CDR3 sequence is 21 residues long. CDR1 and CDR2 from the germline V gene are LNHDA and SQIVND (reference sequence).

This rearrangement joins TRBV2 to TRBJ1-6; perhaps TRBD1 as D (6 bases). Deletions cut 1 base from V and 11 bases from J, with 12 bases between. Germline lookup yields CDR1 SNHLY and CDR2 FYNNEI. This CDR3 region has 14 residues. The CDR3 loop reads CASSEEGRGTPLHF. The CDR3 DNA follows: TGTGCCAGCAGTGAAGAGGGCAGGGGTACACCCCTCCACTTT.

The chain is built from TRBV3-1 (or the pseudogene TRBV3-2) and TRBJ1-6; TRBD1 matches at 10 bases. Per the germline V gene, CDR1 is LGHDT and CDR2 is YNNKEL (reference sequence). J gave up 13 bases and V 1 base, and 4 bases lay outside the gene matches. The CDR3 runs to 14 residues. CDR3 bases: TGTGCCAGCAGCCAAGGGACAGGGGGGCTTCCCCTCCACTTT. Translating it yields CASSQGTGGLPLHF.

This clone was found a few times. V and J are TRBV7-9 and TRBJ2-7; D is unresolved. Germline CDR1 is SEHNR and CDR2 is FQNEAQ (reference sequence). Trimming left V 4 bases short and J 4 bases short, with 8 bases between. This CDR3 is built from 12 residues. CDR3 nucleotides: TGTGCCAGCAGCTCGACTGGTTACGAGCAGTACTTC. This translates into CASSSTGYEQYF.

The gene calls are TRBV5-4 and TRBJ2-7, with 10 positions matching TRBD1. The germline V gene encodes CDR1 SGHNT and CDR2 YYREEE (reference sequence). The length of the CDR3 is 13 residues. The V segment lost 2 bases and the J segment 9 bases; nucleotides outside the gene matches: 5. CDR3 DNA sequence: TGTGCCAGCAGCTTAGCCGGGACAGGGGTGCAGTACTTC. Translated, it gives CASSLAGTGVQYF.

This clone was seen more than once but under ten times. The chain uses TRBV6-1 and TRBJ2-5; tentatively, D is TRBD2 (5 bases). Germline lookup yields CDR1 MNHNS and CDR2 SASEGT. V was trimmed by 1 base and J by 3 bases, leaving 6 bases between them. The CDR3 has 13 amino acids. The CDR3 region is CASSEVGEETQYF. CDR3 nucleotides: TGTGCCAGCAGTGAAGTGGGAGAAGAGACCCAGTACTTC.

The chain carries TRBV2 and TRBJ2-7; 7 nucleotides align to TRBD1. The V and J ends lost 6 bases and 0 bases, in that order; junction bases with no gene match: 5. The germline V gene has CDR1 SNHLY and CDR2 FYNNEI. CDR3 length: 14 amino acids. The CDR3 nucleotides read TGTGCCAGCAGGGGGACAGTGGGCTCCTACGAGCAGTACTTC. It codes for CASRGTVGSYEQYF. The whole variable domain, filled in from reference TRBV2 and TRBJ2-7, reads EPEVTQTPSHQVTQMGQEVILRCVPISNHLYFYWYRQILGQKVEFLVSFYNNEISEKSEIFDDQFSVERPDGSNFTLKIRSTKLEDSAMYFCASRGTVGSYEQYFGPGTRLTVT.